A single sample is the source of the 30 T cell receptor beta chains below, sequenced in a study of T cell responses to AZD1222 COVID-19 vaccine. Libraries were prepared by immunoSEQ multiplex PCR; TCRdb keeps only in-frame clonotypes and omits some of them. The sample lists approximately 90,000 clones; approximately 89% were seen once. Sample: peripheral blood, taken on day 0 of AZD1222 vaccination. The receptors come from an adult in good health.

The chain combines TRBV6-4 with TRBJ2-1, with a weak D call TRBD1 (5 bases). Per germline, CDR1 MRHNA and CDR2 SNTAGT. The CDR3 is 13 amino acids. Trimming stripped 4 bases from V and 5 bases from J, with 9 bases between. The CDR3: CASSVETDNEQFF. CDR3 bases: TGTGCCAGCAGTGTCGAGACAGACAATGAGCAGTTCTTC.

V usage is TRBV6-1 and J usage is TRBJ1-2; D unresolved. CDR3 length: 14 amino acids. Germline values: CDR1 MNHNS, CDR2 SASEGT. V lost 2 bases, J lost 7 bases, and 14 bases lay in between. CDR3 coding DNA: TGTGCCAGCAGTGAATACGGAACAACCTCTGGCTACACCTTC. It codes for CASSEYGTTSGYTF.

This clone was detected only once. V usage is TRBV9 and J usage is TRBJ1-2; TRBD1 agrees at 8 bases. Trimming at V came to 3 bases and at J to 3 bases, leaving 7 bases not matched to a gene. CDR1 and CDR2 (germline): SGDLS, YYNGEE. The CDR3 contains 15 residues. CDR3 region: CASSARQGRDYGYTF. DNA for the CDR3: TGTGCCAGCAGCGCCCGACAGGGGCGAGACTATGGCTACACCTTC.

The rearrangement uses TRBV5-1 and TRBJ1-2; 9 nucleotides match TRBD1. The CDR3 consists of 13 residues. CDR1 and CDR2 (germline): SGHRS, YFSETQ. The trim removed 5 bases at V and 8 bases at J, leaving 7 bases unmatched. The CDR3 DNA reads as TGCGCCAGCAGAACACAGGGGGCGGGCGGCTACACCTTC. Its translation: CASRTQGAGGYTF.

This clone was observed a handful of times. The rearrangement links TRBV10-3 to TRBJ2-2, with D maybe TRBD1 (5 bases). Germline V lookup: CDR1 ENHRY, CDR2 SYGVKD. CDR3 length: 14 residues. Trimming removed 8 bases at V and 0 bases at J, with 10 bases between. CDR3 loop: CAIGSGSNTGELFF. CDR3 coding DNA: TGTGCCATCGGATCAGGGTCGAACACCGGGGAGCTGTTTTTT.

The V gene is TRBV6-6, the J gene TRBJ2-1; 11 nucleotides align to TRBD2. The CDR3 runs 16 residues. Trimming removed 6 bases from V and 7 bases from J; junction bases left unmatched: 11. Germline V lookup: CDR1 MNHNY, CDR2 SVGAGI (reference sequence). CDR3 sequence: CASSPGLAGGGNEQFF. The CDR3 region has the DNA TGTGCCAGCAGCCCAGGACTAGCGGGCGGGGGGAATGAGCAGTTCTTC.

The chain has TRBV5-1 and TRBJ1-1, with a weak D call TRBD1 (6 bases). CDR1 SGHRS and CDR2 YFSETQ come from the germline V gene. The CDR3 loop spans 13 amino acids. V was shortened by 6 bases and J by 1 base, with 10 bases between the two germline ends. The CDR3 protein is CASTLQGNTEAFF. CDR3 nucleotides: TGCGCCAGCACCCTACAGGGGAACACTGAAGCTTTCTTT.

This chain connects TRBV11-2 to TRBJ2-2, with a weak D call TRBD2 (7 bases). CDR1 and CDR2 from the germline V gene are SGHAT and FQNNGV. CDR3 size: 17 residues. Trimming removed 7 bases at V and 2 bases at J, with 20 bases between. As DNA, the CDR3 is TGTGCCAGCACCTCTCTTCTGTCGGGGGGCAACACCGGGGAGCTGTTTTTT. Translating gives CASTSLLSGGNTGELFF.

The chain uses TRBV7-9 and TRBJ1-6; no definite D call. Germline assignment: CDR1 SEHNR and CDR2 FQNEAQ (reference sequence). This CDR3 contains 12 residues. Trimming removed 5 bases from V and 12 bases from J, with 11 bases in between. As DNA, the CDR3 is TGTGCCAGCAGCCTTATGCGAGAACCCCTCCACTTT. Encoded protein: CASSLMREPLHF.

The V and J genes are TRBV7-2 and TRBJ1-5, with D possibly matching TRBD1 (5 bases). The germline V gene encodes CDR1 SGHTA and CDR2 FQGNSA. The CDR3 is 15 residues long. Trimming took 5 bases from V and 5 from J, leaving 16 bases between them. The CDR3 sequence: CASSPGGVVYQPQHF. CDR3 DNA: TGTGCCAGCAGCCCCGGGGGGGTGGTTTATCAGCCCCAGCATTTT. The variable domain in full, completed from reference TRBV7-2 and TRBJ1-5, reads GAGVSQSPSNKVTEKGKDVELRCDPISGHTALYWYRQSLGQGLEFLIYFQGNSAPDKSGLPSDRFSAERTGGSVSTLTIQRTQQEDSAVYLCASSPGGVVYQPQHFGDGTRLSIL.

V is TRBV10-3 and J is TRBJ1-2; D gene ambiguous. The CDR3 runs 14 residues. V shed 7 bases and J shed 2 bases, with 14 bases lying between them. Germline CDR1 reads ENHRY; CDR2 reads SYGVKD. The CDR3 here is CAITPTIENYGYTF. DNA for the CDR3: TGTGCCATCACCCCTACGATAGAGAACTATGGCTACACCTTC.

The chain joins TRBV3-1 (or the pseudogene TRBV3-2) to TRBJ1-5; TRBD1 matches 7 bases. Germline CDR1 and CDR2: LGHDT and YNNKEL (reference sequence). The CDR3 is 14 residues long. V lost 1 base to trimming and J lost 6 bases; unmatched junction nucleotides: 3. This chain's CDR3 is CASSQVTGSQPQHF. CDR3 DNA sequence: TGTGCCAGCAGCCAAGTGACAGGGAGTCAGCCCCAGCATTTT.

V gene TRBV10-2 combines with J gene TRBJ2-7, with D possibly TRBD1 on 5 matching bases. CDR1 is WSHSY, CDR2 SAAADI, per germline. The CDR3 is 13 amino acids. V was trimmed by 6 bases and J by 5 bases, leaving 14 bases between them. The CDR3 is CASRGQGSHEQYF. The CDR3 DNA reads TGCGCCAGCAGAGGGCAGGGTAGCCACGAGCAGTACTTC.

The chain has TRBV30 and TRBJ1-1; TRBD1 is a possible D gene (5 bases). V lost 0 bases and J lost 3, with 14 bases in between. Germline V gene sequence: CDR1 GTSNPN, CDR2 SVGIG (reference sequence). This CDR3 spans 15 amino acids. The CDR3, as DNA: TGTGCCTGGAGTGTGGGCAGGGTGGTGTACACTGAAGCTTTCTTT. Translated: CAWSVGRVVYTEAFF.

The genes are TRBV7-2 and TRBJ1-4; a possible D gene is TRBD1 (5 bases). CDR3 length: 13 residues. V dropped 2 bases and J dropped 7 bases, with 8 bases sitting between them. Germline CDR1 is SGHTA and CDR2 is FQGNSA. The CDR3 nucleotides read TGTGCCAGCAGCTTAACGGGGGGTGAAAAACTGTTTTTT. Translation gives CASSLTGGEKLFF.

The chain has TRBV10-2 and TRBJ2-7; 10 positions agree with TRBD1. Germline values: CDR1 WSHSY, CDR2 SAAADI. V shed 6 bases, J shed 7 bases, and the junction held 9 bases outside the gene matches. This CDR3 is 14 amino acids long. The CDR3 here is CASRNGQGVGEQYF. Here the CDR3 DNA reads TGCGCCAGCAGGAACGGACAGGGGGTAGGGGAGCAGTACTTC.

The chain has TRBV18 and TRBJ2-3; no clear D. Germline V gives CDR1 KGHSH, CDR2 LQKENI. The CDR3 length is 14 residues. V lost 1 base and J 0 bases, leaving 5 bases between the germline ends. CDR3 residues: CASSPQTSTDTQYF. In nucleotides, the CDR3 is TGTGCCAGCTCACCACAAACTAGCACAGATACGCAGTATTTT.

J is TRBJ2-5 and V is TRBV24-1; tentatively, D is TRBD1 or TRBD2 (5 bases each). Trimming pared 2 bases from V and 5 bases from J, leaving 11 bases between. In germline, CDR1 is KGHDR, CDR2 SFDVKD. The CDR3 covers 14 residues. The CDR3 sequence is CATSDWRAGETQYF. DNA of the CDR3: TGTGCCACCAGTGATTGGCGGGCAGGGGAGACCCAGTACTTC.

The CDR3 sequence: CASRSSGQRFSGNTIYF. The CDR3 DNA follows: TGTGCCAGCAGATCCAGCGGACAGAGGTTCTCTGGAAACACCATATATTTT. The chain links TRBV7-9 to TRBJ1-3; the D gene is possibly TRBD1 (6 bases). The CDR3 consists of 17 residues. Trimming removed 6 bases from V and 0 bases from J, with 18 bases in between. The V gene's germline CDR1 is SEHNR and CDR2 FQNEAQ (reference sequence).

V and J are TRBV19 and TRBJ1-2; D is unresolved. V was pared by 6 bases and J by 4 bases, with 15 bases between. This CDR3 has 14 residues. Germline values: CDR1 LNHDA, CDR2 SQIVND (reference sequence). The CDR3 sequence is CASRPTEASYGYTF. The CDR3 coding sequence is TGTGCCAGTAGACCCACAGAGGCTAGCTATGGCTACACCTTC.

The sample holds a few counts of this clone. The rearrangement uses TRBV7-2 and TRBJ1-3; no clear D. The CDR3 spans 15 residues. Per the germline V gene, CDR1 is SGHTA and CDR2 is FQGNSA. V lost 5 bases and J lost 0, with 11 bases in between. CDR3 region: CASSQLLSSGNTIYF. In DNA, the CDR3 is TGTGCCAGCAGCCAACTGCTGAGCTCTGGAAACACCATATATTTT.

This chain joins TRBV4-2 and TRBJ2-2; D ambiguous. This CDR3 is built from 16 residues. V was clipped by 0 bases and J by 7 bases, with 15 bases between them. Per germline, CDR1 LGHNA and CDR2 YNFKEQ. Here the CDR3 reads CASSQELWGQGGELFF. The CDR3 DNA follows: TGTGCCAGCAGCCAAGAACTGTGGGGTCAAGGCGGGGAGCTGTTTTTT.

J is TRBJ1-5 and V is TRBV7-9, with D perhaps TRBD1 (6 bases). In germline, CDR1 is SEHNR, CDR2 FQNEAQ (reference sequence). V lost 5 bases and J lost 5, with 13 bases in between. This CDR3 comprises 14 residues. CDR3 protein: CASSPGGGHQPQHF. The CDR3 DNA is TGTGCCAGCAGCCCCGGAGGGGGGCATCAGCCCCAGCATTTT. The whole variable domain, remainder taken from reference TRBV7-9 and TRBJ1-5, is DTGVSQNPRHKITKRGQNVTFRCDPISEHNRLYWYRQTLGQGPEFLTYFQNEAQLEKSRLLSDRFSAERPKGSFSTLEIQRTEQGDSAMYLCASSPGGGHQPQHFGDGTRLSIL.

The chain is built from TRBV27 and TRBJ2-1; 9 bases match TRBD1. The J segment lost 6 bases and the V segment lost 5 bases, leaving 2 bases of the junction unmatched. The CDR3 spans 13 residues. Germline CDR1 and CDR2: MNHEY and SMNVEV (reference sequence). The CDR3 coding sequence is TGTGCCAGCAGTACGGACAGGGGCAATGAGCAGTTCTTC. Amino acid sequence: CASSTDRGNEQFF.

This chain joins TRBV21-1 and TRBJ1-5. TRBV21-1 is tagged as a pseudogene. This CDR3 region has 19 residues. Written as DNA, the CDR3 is TGTGCCAGCAGCAAGACAATAAGCAAGGGCTTGGGGGGCAATCAGCCCCAGCATTTT. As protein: CASSKTISKGLGGNQPQHF.

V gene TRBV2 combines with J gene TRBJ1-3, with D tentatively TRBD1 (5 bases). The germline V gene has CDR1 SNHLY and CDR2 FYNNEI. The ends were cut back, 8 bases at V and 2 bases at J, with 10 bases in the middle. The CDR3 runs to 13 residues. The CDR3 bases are TGTGCCAGCCTCCAGGGAGCTGGAAACACCATATATTTT. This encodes CASLQGAGNTIYF. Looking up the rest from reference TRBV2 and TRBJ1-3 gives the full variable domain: EPEVTQTPSHQVTQMGQEVILRCVPISNHLYFYWYRQILGQKVEFLVSFYNNEISEKSEIFDDQFSVERPDGSNFTLKIRSTKLEDSAMYFCASLQGAGNTIYFGEGSWLTVV.

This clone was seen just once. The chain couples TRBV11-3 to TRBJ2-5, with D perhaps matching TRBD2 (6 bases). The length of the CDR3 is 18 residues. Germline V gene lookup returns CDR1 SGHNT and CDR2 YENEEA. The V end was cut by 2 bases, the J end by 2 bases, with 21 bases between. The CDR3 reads CASSLLSSKTGGQETQYF. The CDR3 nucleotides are TGTGCCAGCAGCTTACTTTCTAGCAAGACTGGAGGGCAAGAGACCCAGTACTTC.

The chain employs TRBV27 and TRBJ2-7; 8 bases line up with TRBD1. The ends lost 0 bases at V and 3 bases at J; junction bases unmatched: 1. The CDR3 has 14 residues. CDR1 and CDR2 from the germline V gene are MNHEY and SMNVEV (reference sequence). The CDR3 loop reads CASSLSTGDYEQYF. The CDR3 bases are TGTGCCAGCAGTTTATCGACAGGGGACTACGAGCAGTACTTC.

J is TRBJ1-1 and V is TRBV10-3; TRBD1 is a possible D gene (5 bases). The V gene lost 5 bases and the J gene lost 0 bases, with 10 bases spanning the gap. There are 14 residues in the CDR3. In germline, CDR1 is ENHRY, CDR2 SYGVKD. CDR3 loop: CAISSGQLNTEAFF. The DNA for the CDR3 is TGTGCCATCAGTAGCGGACAATTGAACACTGAAGCTTTCTTT.

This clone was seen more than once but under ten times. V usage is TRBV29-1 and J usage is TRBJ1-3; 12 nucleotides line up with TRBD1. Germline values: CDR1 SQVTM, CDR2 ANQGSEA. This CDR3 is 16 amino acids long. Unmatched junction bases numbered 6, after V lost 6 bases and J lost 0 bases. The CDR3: CSVGTGGSGSGNTIYF. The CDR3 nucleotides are TGCAGCGTCGGGACAGGGGGCTCGGGCTCTGGAAACACCATATATTTT.